The 31 T cell receptor beta chains below were found in one sample sequenced in a study of T-cell memory formation after mild COVID-19. One entry per CDR3 protein, called by TCRdb with MiXCR from the 5' RACE reads. This repertoire shows approximately 82,000 distinct CDR3 sequences, over 10% found once; its top ten account for 41%. The sequencing sample was made of PBMCs or a T cell subset sorted from them (not recorded which). Receptors originate from a man younger than 30 who had mild COVID-19 (a few samples of this study predate the infection). Cell type and time point are not known.

This clonotype has ten or more counts. The CDR3 reads CASSPKRGAYEQYF. The CDR3 region has the DNA TGCGCCAGCAGCCCGAAGCGGGGGGCCTACGAGCAGTACTTC. The chain joins TRBV4-1 to TRBJ2-7, with TRBD2 identical over 9 bases. The CDR3 is made up of 14 amino acids. Germline CDR1 MGHRA, CDR2 YSYEKL. V gave up 4 bases and J gave up 2 bases; unmatched junction bases: 3.

There are a few counts of this clonotype. The V gene is TRBV7-8, the J gene TRBJ2-3; D remains unclear. The CDR3 runs 12 residues. Trimming took off 5 bases at V and 6 bases at J, with 9 bases between the two ends. Germline CDR1 is SGHVS and CDR2 is FQNEAQ. The CDR3 spells CASSSQEDTQYF. The CDR3 coding sequence is TGTGCCAGCAGCAGCCAGGAGGATACGCAGTATTTT.

This clonotype has ten or more counts. This chain links TRBV6-5 with TRBJ2-2; 9 bases agree with TRBD1. After removal of 5 bases from V and 0 bases from J, the junction contained 4 bases not matched to a gene. Germline lookup yields CDR1 MNHEY and CDR2 SVGAGI. The CDR3 runs 16 residues. The CDR3 protein is CASSRDRGTNTGELFF. CDR3 bases: TGTGCCAGCAGTCGCGACAGGGGGACGAACACCGGGGAGCTGTTTTTT.

The CDR3 DNA reads as TGTGCCAGCAGCTTACGGACTGCTGATACGCAGTATTTT. This encodes CASSLRTADTQYF. The rearrangement joins TRBV7-9 to TRBJ2-3; weak D call: TRBD2 (5 bases). V was shortened by 2 bases and J by 6 bases, with 9 bases between the two germline ends. The CDR3 extends over 13 amino acids. Germline V gene lookup returns CDR1 SEHNR and CDR2 FQNEAQ (reference sequence).

The gene calls are TRBV20-1 and TRBJ2-3; maybe TRBD2 (7 bases). Per the germline V gene, CDR1 is DFQATT and CDR2 is SNEGSKA (reference sequence). CDR3 length equals 14 residues. Between the trimmed V and J ends, which lost 0 bases and 5 bases, there was a span of 12 bases. The CDR3 sequence is CSARDRGGEDTQYF. In nucleotides, the CDR3 is TGCAGTGCTAGAGATCGCGGGGGCGAAGATACGCAGTATTTT.

The rearrangement uses TRBV12-3 or TRBV12-4 and TRBJ1-2, with D uncertain. The V end was cut by 7 bases, the J end by 7 bases, with 13 bases between. CDR3 length: 12 amino acids. CDR3 in amino acids: CASTVQRGGYTF. Written as DNA, the CDR3 is TGTGCCAGCACCGTCCAACGCGGTGGCTACACCTTC.

This rearrangement joins TRBV27 to TRBJ1-2; D possibly corresponds to TRBD1 (5 bases). V lost 5 bases and J 8 bases, leaving 15 bases between the germline ends. This CDR3 has 13 amino acids. Germline V gives CDR1 MNHEY, CDR2 SMNVEV (reference sequence). DNA of the CDR3: TGTGCCAGCAGTCCCAGACGGCAGGGAGGCTACACCTTC. Amino acid sequence: CASSPRRQGGYTF.

The V call is TRBV4-3, the J call TRBJ2-1; 8 bases fit TRBD2. After removal of 0 bases from V and 10 bases from J, the junction contained 5 bases not matched to a gene. Germline assignment: CDR1 LGHNA and CDR2 YSLEER. The CDR3 consists of 14 residues. The CDR3 DNA reads as TGCGCCAGCAGCCAAGAGCCGGGGGGGTTAGAGCAGTTCTTC. Its protein product is CASSQEPGGLEQFF.

The rearrangement links TRBV6-2 or TRBV6-3 to TRBJ2-7, with TRBD1 matching over 7 bases. The V gene end was trimmed by 6 bases and the J gene end by 7 bases; junction bases not matched to a gene: 9. The CDR3 is 13 residues long. CDR1 is MNHEY, CDR2 SVGEGT, per germline. The CDR3: CASRTGTVGEQYV. The CDR3 DNA follows: TGTGCCAGCAGAACTGGGACAGTCGGAGAGCAGTACGTC.

The chain recombines TRBV5-1 with TRBJ2-7; D is possibly TRBD1 or TRBD2 (6 bases each). This CDR3 spans 14 amino acids. Per the germline V gene, CDR1 is SGHRS and CDR2 is YFSETQ. V dropped 2 bases and J dropped 2 bases, with 11 bases sitting between them. This CDR3 is CASSLKGGTYEQYV. The CDR3 DNA is TGCGCCAGCAGCTTAAAGGGGGGAACCTACGAGCAGTACGTC.

There are many counts of this clonotype. The chain couples TRBV12-3 or TRBV12-4 to TRBJ2-1, with 7 bases matching TRBD2. The CDR3 length is 15 residues. The V segment lost 1 base and the J segment 7 bases; nucleotides outside the gene matches: 7. The CDR3 DNA is TGTGCCAGCAGTTTAGGGGCCATCGGGGGGAATGAGCAGTTCTTC. Its protein product is CASSLGAIGGNEQFF.

This clonotype came up a few times. This rearrangement joins TRBV19 to TRBJ2-2, with D possibly TRBD1 on 6 matching bases. CDR3 length: 12 amino acids. V lost 8 bases to trimming and J lost 3 bases, with 7 bases between them. Germline V gene sequence: CDR1 LNHDA, CDR2 SQIVND (reference sequence). The CDR3: CASGTYTGELFF. Here the CDR3 DNA reads TGTGCCAGTGGGACATACACCGGGGAGCTGTTTTTT.

The chain employs TRBV4-1 and TRBJ1-2; a possible D gene is TRBD1 (6 bases). The CDR3 has 17 residues. Germline CDR1 reads MGHRA; CDR2 reads YSYEKL. Trimming took off 3 bases at V and 0 bases at J, with 17 bases between the two ends. In nucleotides, the CDR3 is TGCGCCAGCAGCCACGGGGGCGGGGGGCGACCTAACTATGGCTACACCTTC. Protein product: CASSHGGGGRPNYGYTF.

This clonotype was counted at least ten times. V is TRBV4-1 and J is TRBJ2-7; possibly TRBD1 or TRBD2 for D (6 bases each). V lost 5 bases, J lost 1 base, and 15 bases lay in between. This CDR3 comprises 15 residues. Germline V gene data show CDR1 as MGHRA and CDR2 as YSYEKL. In DNA, the CDR3 is TGCGCCAGCAGCGCTAGGAGGGGGGATTCCTACGAGCAGTACTTC. Residues: CASSARRGDSYEQYF.

This clonotype came up a few times. The chain employs TRBV7-3 and TRBJ2-4; 9 nucleotides match TRBD1. Germline CDR1 reads SGHTA; CDR2 reads FQGTGA. V shed 6 bases and J 7 bases; nucleotides not matched to a gene: 10. This CDR3 region has 15 residues. CDR3 loop: CASSPTGGRGNIQYF. The CDR3 DNA sequence: TGTGCCAGCAGTCCAACAGGGGGCCGGGGGAACATTCAGTACTTC. Full variable domain (rest looked up from reference TRBV7-3 and TRBJ2-4): GAGVSQTPSNKVTEKGKYVELRCDPISGHTALYWYRQSLGQGPEFLIYFQGTGAADDSGLPNDRFFAVRPEGSVSTLKIQRTERGDSAVYLCASSPTGGRGNIQYFGAGTRLSVL.

Many counts were recorded for this clonotype. The chain recombines TRBV4-1 with TRBJ1-6; the match to TRBD1 covers 7 bases. J was trimmed by 7 bases and V by 0 bases; bases with no gene match: 12. Looked up from germline, CDR1 is MGHRA and CDR2 is YSYEKL. This CDR3 contains 18 residues. The CDR3 DNA follows: TGCGCCAGCAGCCAAGAGGGGTTGGGAGGGGGCCCCAATTCACCCCTCCACTTT. Protein product: CASSQEGLGGGPNSPLHF.

V is TRBV11-3 and J is TRBJ2-7; 14 bases align to TRBD2. The CDR3 consists of 16 residues. Per germline, CDR1 SGHNT and CDR2 YENEEA. Trimming cost V 7 bases and J 0 bases; bases outside gene matches: 5. The CDR3 region is CASTRTSGGCSYEQYV. In DNA form, the CDR3 reads TGTGCCAGCACACGGACTAGCGGGGGGTGCTCCTACGAGCAGTACGTC.

This chain links TRBV6-2 or TRBV6-3 with TRBJ2-7; 7 bases align to TRBD2. J gave up 4 bases and V 2 bases, and 8 bases lay outside the gene matches. The CDR3 consists of 15 residues. Germline V CDR1 and CDR2: MNHEY, SVGEGT. For the CDR3, the DNA is TGTGCCAGCAGTTACCCCTTGGGGGGGGTATACGAGCAGTACTTC. Translation gives CASSYPLGGVYEQYF.

The V gene is TRBV6-6, the J gene TRBJ1-4; 8 positions match TRBD1. V dropped 6 bases and J dropped 12; count of bases not matched to a gene: 6. CDR3 length: 12 amino acids. CDR1 and CDR2 from the germline V gene are MNHNY and SVGAGI (reference sequence). As DNA, the CDR3 is TGTGCCAGCAGCCTCGACAGGGGAGAACTGTTTTTT. Its protein product is CASSLDRGELFF.

The sample holds a few counts of this clonotype. The chain combines TRBV4-1 with TRBJ2-1; D may be TRBD1 (6 bases). CDR1 and CDR2 (germline): MGHRA, YSYEKL. The CDR3 has 15 amino acids. Trimming removed 0 bases at V and 8 bases at J, with 14 bases between. CDR3 loop: CASSQDTTGSHEQFF. The CDR3 DNA reads TGCGCCAGCAGCCAAGACACTACAGGGAGCCATGAGCAGTTCTTC.

V gene TRBV4-2 combines with J gene TRBJ1-2; possible D gene TRBD1, 6 bases. Per the germline V gene, CDR1 is LGHNA and CDR2 is YNFKEQ. The CDR3 has 14 residues. V lost 4 bases to trimming and J lost 1 base, with 10 bases between them. The CDR3 DNA is TGTGCCAGCAGCCCGGGGACAATTAACTATGGCTACACCTTC. This gives the protein CASSPGTINYGYTF.

In this sample, this clonotype turned up many times. The chain couples TRBV6-1 to TRBJ2-1; no firm D call. The CDR3 has 14 residues. The germline CDR1 and CDR2 sequences are MNHNS and SASEGT. The V gene lost 3 bases and the J gene lost 7 bases, with 13 bases spanning the gap. Written as DNA, the CDR3 is TGTGCCAGCAGTGAGAGTAAGGGAAGAAATGAGCAGTTCTTC. Protein: CASSESKGRNEQFF.

Ten or more counts support this clonotype. This chain connects TRBV5-1 to TRBJ2-5; the match to TRBD2 covers 13 bases. Germline V gene data show CDR1 as SGHRS and CDR2 as YFSETQ. The CDR3 extends over 17 amino acids. Germline trimming cut 5 bases from V and 6 bases from J; bases unmatched to any gene: 13. CDR3 protein: CASRSGTSGADGKTQYF. The CDR3 region has the DNA TGCGCCAGCAGGTCCGGGACTAGCGGGGCCGACGGGAAGACCCAGTACTTC.

The gene calls are TRBV6-5 and TRBJ2-3; 11 positions agree with TRBD2. The length of the CDR3 is 15 residues. The germline gives CDR1 MNHEY, CDR2 SVGAGI. V lost 5 bases to trimming and J lost 6 bases; unmatched junction nucleotides: 7. The CDR3 region is CASSITSGGFDTQYF. In DNA form, the CDR3 reads TGTGCCAGCAGTATTACTAGCGGGGGATTTGATACGCAGTATTTT.

The CDR3 DNA is TGTGCCAGCAGCCTAGACCTAGCCAAAAACATTCAGTACTTC. Translating gives CASSLDLAKNIQYF. V is TRBV5-6 and J is TRBJ2-4; D gene ambiguous. Deletions cut 4 bases from V and 0 bases from J, with 8 bases between. Germline V gene lookup returns CDR1 SGHDT and CDR2 YYEEEE. This CDR3 region has 14 residues.

The sample holds a few counts of this clonotype. The chain has TRBV27 and TRBJ2-5, with D possibly being TRBD1 (5 bases). Trimming stripped 3 bases from V and 3 bases from J, with 11 bases between. The germline CDR1 and CDR2 sequences are MNHEY and SMNVEV (reference sequence). The CDR3 is made up of 14 amino acids. The CDR3 loop is CASSFKSREETQYF. CDR3 coding DNA: TGTGCCAGCAGTTTTAAGAGCAGGGAAGAGACCCAGTACTTC.

The V call is TRBV20-1, the J call TRBJ1-2; D not certain. V was clipped by 0 bases and J by 1 base, with 6 bases between them. The CDR3 loop spans 13 amino acids. Per germline, CDR1 DFQATT and CDR2 SNEGSKA (reference sequence). DNA for the CDR3: TGCAGTGCTAGAGATGAATATAACTATGGCTACACCTTC. It translates to CSARDEYNYGYTF.

The chain carries TRBV12-3 or TRBV12-4 and TRBJ2-3, with a possible D match to TRBD2 (6 bases). V shed 8 bases and J shed 1 base, with 10 bases lying between them. The CDR3 length is 13 residues. The chain's CDR3 is CASRGLGTDTQYF. The CDR3 nucleotides are TGTGCCAGCCGGGGGTTGGGCACAGATACGCAGTATTTT.

V is TRBV5-1 and J is TRBJ2-5; TRBD1 agrees at 7 bases. The CDR3 loop spans 17 amino acids. Trimming took 4 bases from V and 4 from J; bases not matched to a gene: 16. CDR1 and CDR2 (germline): SGHRS, YFSETQ. The DNA of the CDR3 is TGCGCCAGCAGCGACAGGGAAGGCGGAGAATTAATAGAGACCCAGTACTTC. Translated: CASSDREGGELIETQYF.

There are a few counts of this clonotype. The chain links TRBV7-9 to TRBJ1-4; no firm D call. Germline V gene sequence: CDR1 SEHNR, CDR2 FQNEAQ (reference sequence). The CDR3 covers 12 residues. V lost 4 bases and J lost 7, with 7 bases in between. The CDR3 reads CASSSRGEKLFF. In DNA form, the CDR3 reads TGTGCCAGCAGCTCCCGGGGTGAAAAACTGTTTTTT.

This clonotype was seen a few times. The chain employs TRBV12-3 or TRBV12-4 and TRBJ1-2; maybe TRBD1 (6 bases). V lost 9 bases and J 3 bases, leaving 14 bases between the germline ends. This CDR3 is built from 13 residues. The CDR3 sequence is CASRPGHDYGYTF. CDR3 sequence (DNA): TGTGCCAGTAGGCCGGGACACGACTATGGCTACACCTTC.